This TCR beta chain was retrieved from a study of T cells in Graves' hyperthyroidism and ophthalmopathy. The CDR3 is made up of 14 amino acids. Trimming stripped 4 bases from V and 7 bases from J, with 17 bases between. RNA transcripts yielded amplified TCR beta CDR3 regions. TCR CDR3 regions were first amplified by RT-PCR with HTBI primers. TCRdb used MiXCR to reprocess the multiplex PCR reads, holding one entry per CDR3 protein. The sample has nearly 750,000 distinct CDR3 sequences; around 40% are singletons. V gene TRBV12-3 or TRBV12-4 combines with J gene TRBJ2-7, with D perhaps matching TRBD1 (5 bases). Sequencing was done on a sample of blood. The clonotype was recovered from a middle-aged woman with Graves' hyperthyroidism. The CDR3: CASSSGHASGEQYF. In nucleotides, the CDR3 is TGTGCCAGCAGTTCCGGACATGCAAGTGGAGAGCAGTACTTC.